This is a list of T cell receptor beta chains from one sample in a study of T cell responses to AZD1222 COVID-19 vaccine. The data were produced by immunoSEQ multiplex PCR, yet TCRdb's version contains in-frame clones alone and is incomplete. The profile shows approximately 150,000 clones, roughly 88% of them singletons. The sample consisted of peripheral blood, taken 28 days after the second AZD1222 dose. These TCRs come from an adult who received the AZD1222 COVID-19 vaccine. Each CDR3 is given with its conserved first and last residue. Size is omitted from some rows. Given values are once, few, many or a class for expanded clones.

CDR3: CASSPLEGSYNEQFF; V: TRBV18; size: -
CDR3: CASSHRGGGEKLFF; V: TRBV7-2; size: -
CDR3: CASSYGPALYGYTF; V: TRBV6-5; size: -
CDR3: CASSGPVNTEAFF; V: TRBV4-1; size: -
CDR3: CASSFRRGAAQETQYF; V: TRBV11-2; size: -
CDR3: CASSASGVNEKLFF; V: TRBV2; size: -
CDR3: CASTYQERGYGYTF; V: TRBV19; size: once
CDR3: CASNKHAGRTEAFF; V: TRBV27; size: -
CDR3: CASSLGLSRTTNEKLFF; V: TRBV7-2; size: -
CDR3: CAISGQSSGYTF; V: TRBV10-3; size: -
CDR3: CASSPHGGGANTGELFF; V: TRBV9; size: -
CDR3: CASSLQRGQETQYF; V: TRBV7-2; size: -
CDR3: CASSSNRPAGLSYNEQFF; V: TRBV28; size: -
CDR3: CASSKVGTAGRDTQYF; V: TRBV7-2; size: -
CDR3: CASSRAYSPLHF; V: TRBV11-2; size: -
CDR3: CSVGLGLNTEAFF; V: TRBV29-1; size: -
CDR3: CASSQDSASTDTQYF; V: TRBV4-3; size: -
CDR3: CSASPGNVGYGYTF; V: TRBV20-1; size: -
CDR3: CASSNTQNTEAFF; V: TRBV28; size: -
CDR3: CASSIDAAAGNTIYF; V: TRBV19; size: once
CDR3: CASNIFRGQGGGVNTEAFF; V: TRBV5-8; size: once
CDR3: CASSLVQGAWEKLFF; V: TRBV5-5; size: -
CDR3: CASSASRGGGANVLTF; V: TRBV27; size: once
CDR3: CSVDGQANEAFF; V: TRBV29-1; size: -
CDR3: CASSLNPGATGNTIYF; V: TRBV7-2; size: -
CDR3: CASSDLAGFYEQYF; V: TRBV2; size: -
CDR3: CASSPGQGATYNEQFF; V: TRBV10-1; size: -
CDR3: CASSPPSLAGGGELFF; V: TRBV11-1; size: -
CDR3: CASSLGFYGYTF; V: TRBV12-3/TRBV12-4; size: -
CDR3: CSVDRGAGANVLTF; V: TRBV29-1; size: -
CDR3: CASSVGGRDRLLSGNTIYF; V: TRBV9; size: -
CDR3: CASSQSGTKEKLFF; V: TRBV3-1/TRBV3-2; size: -
CDR3: CASSERGASEKLFF; V: TRBV10-2; size: -
CDR3: CASSAGTDNEQFF; V: TRBV11-1; size: once
CDR3: CASSLQQGREETQYF; V: TRBV5-1; size: -
CDR3: CASVTGLNTEAFF; V: TRBV6-5; size: -
CDR3: CASSLGPAGAGELFF; V: TRBV7-6; size: once
CDR3: CASTDRRGGIETQYF; V: TRBV3-1/TRBV3-2; size: -
CDR3: CASSPRMDAGGRADTQYF; V: TRBV27; size: -
CDR3: CASSFENQPLHF; V: TRBV28; size: -
CDR3: CASSSIIGTGSNQPQHF; V: TRBV27; size: once
CDR3: CASKGAWGMNTEAFF; V: TRBV6-5; size: few
CDR3: CASSQTGAHANYGYTF; V: TRBV5-1; size: -
CDR3: CASSLGGRSGYTF; V: TRBV12-3/TRBV12-4; size: -
CDR3: CASSLTGTGKYEQYF; V: TRBV6-2/TRBV6-3; size: -
CDR3: CASSEAGLNTEAFF; V: TRBV6-1; size: -
CDR3: CASRLGLANEQFF; V: TRBV7-3; size: -
CDR3: CASSSGTANTEAFF; V: TRBV28; size: -
CDR3: CASSVAERSGNTEAFF; V: TRBV9; size: -
CDR3: CASTTGAMNTEAFF; V: TRBV19; size: -
CDR3: CASSTKGAGQPQHF; V: TRBV19; size: -
CDR3: CASSFLAGGGYNEQFF; V: TRBV5-6; size: once
CDR3: CASSLGGQGGQPQHF; V: TRBV5-1; size: -